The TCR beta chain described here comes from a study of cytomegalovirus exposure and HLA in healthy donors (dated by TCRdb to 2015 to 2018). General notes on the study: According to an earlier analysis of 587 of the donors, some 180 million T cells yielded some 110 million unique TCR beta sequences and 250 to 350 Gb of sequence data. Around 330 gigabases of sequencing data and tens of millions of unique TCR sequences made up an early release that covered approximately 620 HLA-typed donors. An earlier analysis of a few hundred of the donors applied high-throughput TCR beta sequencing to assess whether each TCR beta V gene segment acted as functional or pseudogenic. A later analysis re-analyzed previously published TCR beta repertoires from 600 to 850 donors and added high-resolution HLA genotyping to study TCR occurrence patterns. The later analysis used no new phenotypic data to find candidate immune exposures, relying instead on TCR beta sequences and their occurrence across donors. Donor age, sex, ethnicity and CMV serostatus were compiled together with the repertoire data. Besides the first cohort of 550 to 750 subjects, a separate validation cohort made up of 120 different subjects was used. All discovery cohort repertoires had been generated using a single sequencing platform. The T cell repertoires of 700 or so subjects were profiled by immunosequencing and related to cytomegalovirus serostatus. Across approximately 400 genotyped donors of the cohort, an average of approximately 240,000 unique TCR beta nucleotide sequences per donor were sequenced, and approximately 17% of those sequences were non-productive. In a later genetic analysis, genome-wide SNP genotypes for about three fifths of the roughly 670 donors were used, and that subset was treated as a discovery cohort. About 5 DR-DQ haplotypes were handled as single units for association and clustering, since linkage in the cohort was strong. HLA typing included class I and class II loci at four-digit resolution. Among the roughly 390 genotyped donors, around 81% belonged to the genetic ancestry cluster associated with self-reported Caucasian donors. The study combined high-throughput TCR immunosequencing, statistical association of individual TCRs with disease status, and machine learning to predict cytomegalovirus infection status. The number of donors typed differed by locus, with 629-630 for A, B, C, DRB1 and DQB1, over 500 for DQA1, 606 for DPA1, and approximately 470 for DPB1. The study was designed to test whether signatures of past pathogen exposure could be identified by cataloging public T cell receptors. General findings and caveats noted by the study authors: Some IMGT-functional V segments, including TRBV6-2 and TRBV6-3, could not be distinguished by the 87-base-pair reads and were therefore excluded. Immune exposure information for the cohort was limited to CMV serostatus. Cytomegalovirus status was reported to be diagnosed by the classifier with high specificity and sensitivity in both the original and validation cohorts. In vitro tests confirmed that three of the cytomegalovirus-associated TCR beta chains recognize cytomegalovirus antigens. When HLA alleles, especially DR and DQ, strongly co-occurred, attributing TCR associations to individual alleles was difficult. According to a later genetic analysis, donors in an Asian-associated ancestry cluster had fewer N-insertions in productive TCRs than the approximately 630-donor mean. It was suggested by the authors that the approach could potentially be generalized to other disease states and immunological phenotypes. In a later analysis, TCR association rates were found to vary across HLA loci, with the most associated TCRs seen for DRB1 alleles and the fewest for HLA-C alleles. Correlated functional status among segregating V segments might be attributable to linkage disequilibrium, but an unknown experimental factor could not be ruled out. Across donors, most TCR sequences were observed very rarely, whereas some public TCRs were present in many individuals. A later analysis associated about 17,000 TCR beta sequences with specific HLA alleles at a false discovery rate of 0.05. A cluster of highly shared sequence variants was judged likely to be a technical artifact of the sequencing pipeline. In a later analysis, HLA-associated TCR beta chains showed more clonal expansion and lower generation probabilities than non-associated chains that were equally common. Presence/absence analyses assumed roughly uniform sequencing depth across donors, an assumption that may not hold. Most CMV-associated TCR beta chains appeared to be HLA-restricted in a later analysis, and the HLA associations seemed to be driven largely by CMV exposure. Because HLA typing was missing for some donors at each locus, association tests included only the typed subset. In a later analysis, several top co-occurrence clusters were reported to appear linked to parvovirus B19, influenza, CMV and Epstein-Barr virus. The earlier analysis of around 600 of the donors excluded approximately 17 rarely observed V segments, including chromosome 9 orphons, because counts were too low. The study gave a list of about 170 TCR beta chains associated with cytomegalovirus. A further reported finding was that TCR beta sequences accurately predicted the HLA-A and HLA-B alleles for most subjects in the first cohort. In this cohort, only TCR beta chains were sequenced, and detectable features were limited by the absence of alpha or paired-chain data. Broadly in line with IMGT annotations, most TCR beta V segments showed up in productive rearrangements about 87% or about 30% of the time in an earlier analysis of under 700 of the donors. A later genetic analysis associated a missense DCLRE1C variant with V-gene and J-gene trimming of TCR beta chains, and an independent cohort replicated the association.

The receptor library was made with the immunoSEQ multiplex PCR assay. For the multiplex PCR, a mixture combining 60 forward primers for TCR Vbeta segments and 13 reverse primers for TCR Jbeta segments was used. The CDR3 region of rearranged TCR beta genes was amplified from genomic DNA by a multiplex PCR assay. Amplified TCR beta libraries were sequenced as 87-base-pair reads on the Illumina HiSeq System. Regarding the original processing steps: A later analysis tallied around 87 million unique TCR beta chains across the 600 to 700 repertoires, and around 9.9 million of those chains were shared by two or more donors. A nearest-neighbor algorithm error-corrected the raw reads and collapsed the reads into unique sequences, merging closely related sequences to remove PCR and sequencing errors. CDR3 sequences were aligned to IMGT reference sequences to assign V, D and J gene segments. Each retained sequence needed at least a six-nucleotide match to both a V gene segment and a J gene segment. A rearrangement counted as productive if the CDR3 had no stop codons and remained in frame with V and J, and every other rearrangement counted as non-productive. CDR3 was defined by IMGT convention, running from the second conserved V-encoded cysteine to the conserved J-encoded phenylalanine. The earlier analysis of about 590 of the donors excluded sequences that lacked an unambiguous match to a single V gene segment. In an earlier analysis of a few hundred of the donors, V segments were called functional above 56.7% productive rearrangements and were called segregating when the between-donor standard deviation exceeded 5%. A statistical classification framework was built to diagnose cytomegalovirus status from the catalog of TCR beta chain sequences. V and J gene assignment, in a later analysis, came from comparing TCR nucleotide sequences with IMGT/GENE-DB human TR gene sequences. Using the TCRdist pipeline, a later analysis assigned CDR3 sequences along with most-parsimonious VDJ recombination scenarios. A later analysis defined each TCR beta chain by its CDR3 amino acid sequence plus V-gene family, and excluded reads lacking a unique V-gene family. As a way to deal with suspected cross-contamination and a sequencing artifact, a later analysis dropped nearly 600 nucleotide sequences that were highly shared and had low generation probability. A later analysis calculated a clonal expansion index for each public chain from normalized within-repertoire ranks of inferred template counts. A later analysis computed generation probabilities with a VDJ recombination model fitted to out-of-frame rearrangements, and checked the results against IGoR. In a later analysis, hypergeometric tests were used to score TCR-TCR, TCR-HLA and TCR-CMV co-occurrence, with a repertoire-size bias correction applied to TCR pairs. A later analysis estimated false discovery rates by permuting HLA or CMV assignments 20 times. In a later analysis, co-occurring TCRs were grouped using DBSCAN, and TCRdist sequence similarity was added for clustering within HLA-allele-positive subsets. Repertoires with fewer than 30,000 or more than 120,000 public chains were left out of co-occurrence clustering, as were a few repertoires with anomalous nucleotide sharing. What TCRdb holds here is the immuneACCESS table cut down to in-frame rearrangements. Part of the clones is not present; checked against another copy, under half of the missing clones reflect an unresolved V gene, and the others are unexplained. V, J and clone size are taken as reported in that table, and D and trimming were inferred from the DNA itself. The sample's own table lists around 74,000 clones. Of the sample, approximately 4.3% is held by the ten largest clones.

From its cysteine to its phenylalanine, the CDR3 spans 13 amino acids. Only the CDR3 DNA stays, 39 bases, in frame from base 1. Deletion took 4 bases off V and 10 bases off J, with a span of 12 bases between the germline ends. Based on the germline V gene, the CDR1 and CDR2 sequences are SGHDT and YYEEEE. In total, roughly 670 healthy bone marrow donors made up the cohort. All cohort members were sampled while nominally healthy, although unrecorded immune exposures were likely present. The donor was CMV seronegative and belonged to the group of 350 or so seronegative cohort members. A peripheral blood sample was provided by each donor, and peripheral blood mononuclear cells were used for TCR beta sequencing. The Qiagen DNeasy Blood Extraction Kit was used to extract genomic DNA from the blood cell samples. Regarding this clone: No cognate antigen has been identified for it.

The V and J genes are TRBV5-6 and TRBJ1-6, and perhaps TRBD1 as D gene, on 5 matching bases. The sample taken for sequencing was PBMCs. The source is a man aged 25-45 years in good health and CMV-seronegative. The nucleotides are TGTGCCAGCAGCCCCACGACAGTCTCACCCCTCCACTTT. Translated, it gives CASSPTTVSPLHF. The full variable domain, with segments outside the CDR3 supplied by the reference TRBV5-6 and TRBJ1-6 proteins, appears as DAGVTQSPTHLIKTRGQQVTLRCSPKSGHDTVSWYQQALGQGPQFIFQYYEEEERQRGNFPDRFSGHQFPNYSSELNVNALLLGDSALYLCASSPTTVSPLHFGNGTRLTVT.